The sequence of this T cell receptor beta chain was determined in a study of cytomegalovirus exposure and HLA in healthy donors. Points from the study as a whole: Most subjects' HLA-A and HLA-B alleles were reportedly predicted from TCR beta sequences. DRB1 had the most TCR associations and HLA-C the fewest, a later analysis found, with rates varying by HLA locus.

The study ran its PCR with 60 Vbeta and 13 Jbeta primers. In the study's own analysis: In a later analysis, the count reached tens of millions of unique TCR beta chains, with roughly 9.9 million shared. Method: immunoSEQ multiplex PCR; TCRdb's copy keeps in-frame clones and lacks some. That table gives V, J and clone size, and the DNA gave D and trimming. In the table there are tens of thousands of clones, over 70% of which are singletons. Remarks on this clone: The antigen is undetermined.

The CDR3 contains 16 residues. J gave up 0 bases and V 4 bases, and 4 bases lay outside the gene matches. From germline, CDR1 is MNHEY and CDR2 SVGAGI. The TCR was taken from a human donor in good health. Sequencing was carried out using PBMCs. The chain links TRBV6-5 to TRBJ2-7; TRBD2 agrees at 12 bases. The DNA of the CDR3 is TGTGCCAGCAGTTCGCGACTAGCGGGGGTCTCCTACGAGCAGTACTTC. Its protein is CASSSRLAGVSYEQYF.